These 2 T cell receptor beta chains were sequenced from one sample in a study of HIV-infected patients and healthy controls. Alpha and beta constant-region primers primed reverse transcription of approximately 460 ng RNA. Each of the alpha and beta chains got its own library through chain-specific third strand synthesis with indices. One entry per CDR3 protein, called by TCRdb with MiXCR from the 5' RACE reads. The profile shows 4,500 to 6,000 distinct CDR3 sequences, over 8% of them singletons. Antiretroviral therapy had run roughly three months, about 14 weeks, before follow-up blood collection. All unsorted peripheral T cells were captured because whole blood was used without fractionation. Sample: blood, taken during antiretroviral therapy. The receptors were gathered from an adult with HIV infection.

This clonotype was seen a handful of times. In nucleotides, the CDR3 is TGTGCCAGCAGCTTAACGCGGGAGATCGCTGGGGCCAACGTCCTGACTTTC. It codes for CASSLTREIAGANVLTF. The chain links TRBV7-9 to TRBJ2-6; the match to TRBD2 covers 7 bases. The CDR3 sequence is 17 residues long. The ends lost 2 bases at V and 2 bases at J; junction bases unmatched: 6. Germline CDR1 is SEHNR and CDR2 is FQNEAQ (reference sequence).

Ten or more counts support this clonotype. This chain links TRBV5-6 with TRBJ2-7, with 7 bases that match TRBD1. Unmatched junction bases numbered 5, after V lost 2 bases and J lost 3 bases. Per the germline V gene, CDR1 is SGHDT and CDR2 is YYEEEE. There are 14 residues in the CDR3. The CDR3 reads CASSLEGAYYEQYF. DNA of the CDR3: TGTGCCAGCAGCTTAGAGGGGGCCTACTACGAGCAGTACTTC.